The 30 T cell receptor beta chains reported below all come from one sample, sequenced in a study of PD-1 blockade in classical Hodgkin lymphoma. Data came from immunoSEQ multiplex PCR; TCRdb stores just in-frame clones and leaves some out. Seen here are 45,000 to 55,000 clones, about 85% observed once, and the top ten hold around 17%. The patients all showed relapse after autologous stem cell transplantation, while their brentuximab vedotin exposure varied. The sequencing here drew on peripheral blood mononuclear cells (PBMCs), taken at baseline. Source of these receptors: a human donor with classical Hodgkin lymphoma.

CDR3 region: CASRDREYGYTF. In DNA, the CDR3 is TGTGCCAGCAGGGACAGGGAGTATGGCTACACCTTC. The genes are TRBV6-5 and TRBJ1-2, with TRBD1 identical over 8 bases. Germline V gene sequence: CDR1 MNHEY, CDR2 SVGAGI. The CDR3 spans 12 residues. With 6 bases clipped from V and 5 bases from J, the junction kept 2 bases outside the gene matches.

This clone occurred a few times. V and J are TRBV6-6 and TRBJ1-4; D remains unclear. In germline, CDR1 is MNHNY, CDR2 SVGAGI (reference sequence). The ends were cut back, 0 bases at V and 0 bases at J, with 8 bases in the middle. The CDR3 length is 16 residues. The CDR3 here is CASSYSRDATNEKLFF. CDR3 nucleotides: TGTGCCAGCAGTTACTCCCGTGATGCAACTAATGAAAAACTGTTTTTT.

By share, this clone counts as medium-sized. The chain employs TRBV7-3 and TRBJ2-3, with 7 bases lining up with TRBD1. The CDR3 is 16 amino acids. Germline-derived CDR1 and CDR2 are SGHTA and FQGTGA. After removal of 2 bases from V and 4 bases from J, the junction contained 9 bases not matched to a gene. The CDR3 sequence is CASSLLTGVGSDTQYF. Here the CDR3 DNA reads TGTGCCAGCAGCTTACTTACAGGGGTGGGTTCAGATACGCAGTATTTT.

The V and J genes are TRBV27 and TRBJ2-1, with 7 nucleotides matching TRBD1. The CDR3 sequence is 14 residues long. The germline V gene encodes CDR1 MNHEY and CDR2 SMNVEV (reference sequence). V was clipped by 11 bases and J by 3 bases; unmatched bases: 10. The CDR3 nucleotides are TGTGCCGCCCGGCGTCAGGGGGACTACAATGAGCAGTTCTTC. This sequence encodes CAARRQGDYNEQFF.

This clone was detected only once. The chain joins TRBV6-5 to TRBJ1-2; D possibly corresponds to TRBD1 (5 bases). The germline CDR1 and CDR2 sequences are MNHEY and SVGAGI. The CDR3 is 14 amino acids. Trimming removed 5 bases at V and 5 bases at J, with 15 bases between. CDR3 coding DNA: TGTGCCAGCAGTCCAACTACAGGTTTATATGGCTACACCTTC. Translation gives CASSPTTGLYGYTF.

The J gene is TRBJ2-1, the V gene TRBV11-2; D is unresolved. The germline gives CDR1 SGHAT, CDR2 FQNNGV. The CDR3 has 12 residues. V was pared by 1 base and J by 3 bases, with 1 base between. CDR3 amino acids: CASSLVYNEQFF. Here the CDR3 DNA reads TGTGCCAGCAGCTTAGTCTACAATGAGCAGTTCTTC.

This clone was seen a few times. This chain joins TRBV7-8 and TRBJ1-2; the D is unclear. Germline V gene data show CDR1 as SGHVS and CDR2 as FQNEAQ. The CDR3 sequence is 12 residues long. V lost 3 bases to trimming and J lost 4 bases, with 6 bases between them. CDR3 nucleotide sequence: TGTGCCAGCAGCTTCGACGGCTATGGCTACACCTTC. Its translation: CASSFDGYGYTF.

This clone was counted between two and nine times. The J gene is TRBJ2-7, the V gene TRBV10-3; 8 bases fit TRBD2. The germline CDR1 and CDR2 sequences are ENHRY and SYGVKD. The CDR3 length is 15 residues. The V gene end was trimmed by 4 bases and the J gene end by 6 bases; junction bases not matched to a gene: 11. CDR3 loop: CAISGVSAGGGEQYF. Written as DNA, the CDR3 is TGTGCCATCAGTGGGGTGTCGGCGGGAGGTGGCGAGCAGTACTTC.

The chain has TRBV4-1 and TRBJ1-4; 8 bases map to TRBD1. V lost 0 bases and J lost 12; bases outside the gene matches: 6. CDR1 MGHRA and CDR2 YSYEKL come from the germline V gene. CDR3 size: 14 residues. CDR3 residues: CASSQEGQGAELFF. The CDR3 DNA reads as TGCGCCAGCAGCCAAGAAGGGCAGGGGGCCGAACTGTTTTTT.

The chain carries TRBV27 and TRBJ2-7; D is ambiguous. CDR1 and CDR2 (germline): MNHEY, SMNVEV (reference sequence). Trimming shortened V by 4 bases and J by 2 bases, and 15 bases separated the two germline ends. CDR3 size: 15 residues. Here the CDR3 DNA reads TGTGCCAGCAGTTCCCCCGGGTTGGCGGCCTACGAGCAGTACTTC. It specifies CASSSPGLAAYEQYF.

The chain combines TRBV11-3 with TRBJ2-1, with D hard to call. This CDR3 is built from 15 residues. In germline, CDR1 is SGHNT, CDR2 YENEEA. Between the trimmed V and J ends, which lost 3 bases and 2 bases, there was a span of 11 bases. The CDR3 sequence is CASSFKDVPYNEQFF. The DNA of the CDR3 is TGTGCCAGCAGCTTTAAGGACGTCCCCTACAATGAGCAGTTCTTC.

Judged by abundance, this clone is medium-sized. The chain recombines TRBV4-2 with TRBJ1-2; D unresolved. Germline assignment: CDR1 LGHNA and CDR2 YNFKEQ. V gave up 3 bases and J gave up 7 bases, with 6 bases separating them. This CDR3 has 11 residues. DNA for the CDR3: TGTGCCAGCAGCCAGGAGGCTGGCTACACCTTC. Its translation: CASSQEAGYTF.

This chain connects TRBV14 to TRBJ2-7; the D is unclear. The CDR3 runs 12 residues. Germline CDR1 is SGHDN and CDR2 is FVKESK. V lost 4 bases to trimming and J lost 4 bases, with 8 bases between them. The CDR3 is CASSPQSYEQYF. Here the CDR3 DNA reads TGTGCCAGCAGCCCCCAATCATACGAGCAGTACTTC.

The chain has TRBV11-2 and TRBJ2-3; TRBD1 is a possible D gene (5 bases). This CDR3 is 17 amino acids long. Germline CDR1 and CDR2: SGHAT and FQNNGV. V was cut by 2 bases and J by 1 base, with 16 bases left in between. The CDR3 nucleotides read TGTGCCAGCAGCTTACGCCAGGGTCGTTTGGGCACAGATACGCAGTATTTT. Protein product: CASSLRQGRLGTDTQYF.

This rearrangement joins TRBV5-1 to TRBJ2-7, with D hard to call. V was clipped by 2 bases and J by 2 bases, with 8 bases between them. This CDR3 has 13 amino acids. From germline, CDR1 is SGHRS and CDR2 YFSETQ. The CDR3 sequence is CASSLDGAYEQYF. In nucleotides, the CDR3 is TGCGCCAGCAGCTTAGACGGTGCCTACGAGCAGTACTTC. The entire variable domain, with the rest obtained from reference TRBV5-1 and TRBJ2-7, is as follows: KAGVTQTPRYLIKTRGQQVTLSCSPISGHRSVSWYQQTPGQGLQFLFEYFSETQRNKGNFPGRFSGRQFSNSRSEMNVSTLELGDSALYLCASSLDGAYEQYFGPGTRLTVT.

This clone has just a few counts. The chain has TRBV11-1 and TRBJ2-7; 8 bases agree with TRBD2. Trimming removed 3 bases from V and 2 bases from J; junction bases left unmatched: 6. CDR3 size: 15 residues. Germline values: CDR1 SGHAT, CDR2 FQDESV (reference sequence). The DNA for the CDR3 is TGTGCCAGCAGCTTCGGACTAGCACCCACCTACGAGCAGTACTTC. This gives the protein CASSFGLAPTYEQYF. Supplemented by reference TRBV11-1 and TRBJ2-7, the full variable domain reads EAEVAQSPRYKITEKSQAVAFWCDPISGHATLYWYRQILGQGPELLVQFQDESVVDDSQLPKDRFSAERLKGVDSTLKIQPAELGDSAMYLCASSFGLAPTYEQYFGPGTRLTVT.

J is TRBJ2-3 and V is TRBV4-1; D is unclear. Trimming removed 0 bases from V and 3 bases from J, with 4 bases in between. Germline V gene lookup returns CDR1 MGHRA and CDR2 YSYEKL. There are 13 residues in the CDR3. The CDR3 DNA reads as TGCGCCAGCAGCCAAGATCAGACAGATACGCAGTATTTT. Amino acid sequence: CASSQDQTDTQYF.

This sequence joins TRBV10-3 and TRBJ2-6; possibly TRBD2 for D (5 bases). V lost 0 bases and J lost 1, with 16 bases in between. The CDR3 spans 19 residues. CDR1 ENHRY and CDR2 SYGVKD come from the germline V gene. DNA for the CDR3: TGTGCCATCAGTGAGTCGATCCTGGGAAGGACTTCTGGGGCCAACGTCCTGACTTTC. It yields the protein CAISESILGRTSGANVLTF.

The chain recombines TRBV9 with TRBJ1-2, with 10 bases lining up with TRBD1. The V gene end was trimmed by 0 bases and the J gene end by 4 bases; junction bases not matched to a gene: 6. Germline CDR1 is SGDLS and CDR2 is YYNGEE. CDR3 length: 16 amino acids. The CDR3 DNA reads as TGTGCCAGCAGCGTAGGGAGAGACAGGGGGCTCTATGGCTACACCTTC. Translated, it gives CASSVGRDRGLYGYTF.

The genes are TRBV6-4 and TRBJ2-1; the match to TRBD2 covers 11 bases. V trimming: 3 bases; J trimming: 10 bases; junction bases outside the gene matches: 8. This CDR3 is 15 amino acids long. Germline CDR1 reads MRHNA; CDR2 reads SNTAGT. CDR3 in amino acids: CASSEVSGREQEQFF. The DNA for the CDR3 is TGTGCCAGCAGTGAGGTTAGCGGGAGGGAACAGGAGCAGTTCTTC.

The chain recombines TRBV4-1 with TRBJ2-1; D remains ambiguous. This CDR3 region has 15 residues. Trimming took off 0 bases at V and 8 bases at J, with 14 bases between the two ends. The V gene's germline CDR1 is MGHRA and CDR2 YSYEKL. The CDR3 DNA reads as TGCGCCAGCAGCCAAGAGGCCTCACTCTCGGATGAGCAGTTCTTC. Translated: CASSQEASLSDEQFF.

This chain uses TRBV11-2 with TRBJ1-1; D gene unclear. The CDR3 runs 15 residues. The germline V gene encodes CDR1 SGHAT and CDR2 FQNNGV. Trimming cost V 0 bases and J 0 bases, with 8 bases left between them. The chain's CDR3 is CASSLEPGLNTEAFF. For the CDR3, the DNA is TGTGCCAGCAGCTTAGAACCCGGGTTGAACACTGAAGCTTTCTTT.

This chain joins TRBV4-2 and TRBJ2-2, with D perhaps matching TRBD1 (6 bases). Deletions cut 1 base from V and 5 bases from J, with 17 bases between. Germline V gene data show CDR1 as LGHNA and CDR2 as YNFKEQ. The CDR3 loop spans 17 amino acids. The CDR3 coding sequence is TGTGCCAGCAGCCAAGGGGCTGGGGGCCTGGGGACCGGGGAGCTGTTTTTT. Translation gives CASSQGAGGLGTGELFF.

The chain couples TRBV7-2 to TRBJ1-2; tentative D call: TRBD1 (5 bases). CDR3 length: 15 amino acids. With 4 bases removed from V and 5 bases from J, the gap between germline ends came to 17 bases. From germline, CDR1 is SGHTA and CDR2 FQGNSA. The CDR3 protein is CASSYPYAGPYGYTF. The DNA of the CDR3 is TGTGCCAGCAGCTACCCCTACGCGGGACCTTATGGCTACACCTTC.

The chain links TRBV5-1 to TRBJ2-3, with 10 bases that match TRBD1. The CDR3 length is 13 residues. CDR1 is SGHRS and CDR2 is YFSETQ in the germline V gene. J lost 5 bases, V lost 5 bases, and 2 bases had no gene match. CDR3 protein: CASRDRGRDTQYF. In nucleotides, the CDR3 is TGCGCCAGCAGGGACAGGGGGAGAGATACGCAGTATTTT. Combining the CDR3 with reference TRBV5-1 and TRBJ2-3 gives the whole variable domain KAGVTQTPRYLIKTRGQQVTLSCSPISGHRSVSWYQQTPGQGLQFLFEYFSETQRNKGNFPGRFSGRQFSNSRSEMNVSTLELGDSALYLCASRDRGRDTQYFGPGTRLTVL.

The genes are TRBV15 and TRBJ1-1; no clear D gene. This CDR3 has 13 residues. V lost 1 base and J 10 bases, leaving 13 bases between the germline ends. Germline V gene sequence: CDR1 LNHNV, CDR2 YYDKDF (reference sequence). For the CDR3, the DNA is TGTGCCACCAGCAGAGGTCGGGGAGGGCTAGCTTTCTTT. Protein: CATSRGRGGLAFF. The entire variable domain, with the rest obtained from reference TRBV15 and TRBJ1-1, is as follows: DAMVIQNPRYQVTQFGKPVTLSCSQTLNHNVMYWYQQKSSQAPKLLFHYYDKDFNNEADTPDNFQSRRPNTSFCFLDIRSPGLGDTAMYLCATSRGRGGLAFFGQGTRLTVV.

This chain uses TRBV7-9 with TRBJ2-6, with 9 positions matching TRBD1. Trimming removed 7 bases from V and 8 bases from J; junction bases left unmatched: 9. The CDR3 consists of 15 residues. The germline V gene has CDR1 SEHNR and CDR2 FQNEAQ (reference sequence). CDR3 in DNA: TGTGCCAGCACCATCGGGACAGGGAACACCAACGTCCTGACTTTC. This codes for CASTIGTGNTNVLTF. Using reference TRBV7-9 and TRBJ2-6 for the parts outside the CDR3, the full variable domain is DTGVSQNPRHKITKRGQNVTFRCDPISEHNRLYWYRQTLGQGPEFLTYFQNEAQLEKSRLLSDRFSAERPKGSFSTLEIQRTEQGDSAMYLCASTIGTGNTNVLTFGAGSRLTVL.

The chain is built from TRBV5-8 and TRBJ2-5; no firm D call. Trimming removed 0 bases from V and 1 base from J, with 7 bases in between. The length of the CDR3 is 14 residues. Germline V gene data show CDR1 as SGHTS and CDR2 as YDEGEE. The CDR3 nucleotides are TGTGCCAGCAGCTTGGGGCGGACCCAAGAGACCCAGTACTTC. This translates into CASSLGRTQETQYF.

This clone was counted once. The V and J genes are TRBV11-3 and TRBJ1-1, with D maybe TRBD1 (5 bases). The length of the CDR3 is 18 residues. Trimming shortened V by 1 base and J by 3 bases, and 21 bases separated the two germline ends. Germline V gene lookup returns CDR1 SGHNT and CDR2 YENEEA. The CDR3 DNA reads TGTGCCAGCAGCTTAGTGGCGCCGCTACAGGAATTCGACACTGAAGCTTTCTTT. This encodes CASSLVAPLQEFDTEAFF.

Only one count was recorded for this clone. This sequence joins TRBV11-3 and TRBJ1-1; D ambiguous. Trimming took 3 bases from V and 8 from J, leaving 7 bases between them. Germline CDR1 is SGHNT and CDR2 is YENEEA. The length of the CDR3 is 11 residues. The CDR3 loop reads CASSFAEEAFF. The CDR3 coding sequence is TGTGCCAGCAGCTTTGCAGAAGAAGCTTTCTTT.